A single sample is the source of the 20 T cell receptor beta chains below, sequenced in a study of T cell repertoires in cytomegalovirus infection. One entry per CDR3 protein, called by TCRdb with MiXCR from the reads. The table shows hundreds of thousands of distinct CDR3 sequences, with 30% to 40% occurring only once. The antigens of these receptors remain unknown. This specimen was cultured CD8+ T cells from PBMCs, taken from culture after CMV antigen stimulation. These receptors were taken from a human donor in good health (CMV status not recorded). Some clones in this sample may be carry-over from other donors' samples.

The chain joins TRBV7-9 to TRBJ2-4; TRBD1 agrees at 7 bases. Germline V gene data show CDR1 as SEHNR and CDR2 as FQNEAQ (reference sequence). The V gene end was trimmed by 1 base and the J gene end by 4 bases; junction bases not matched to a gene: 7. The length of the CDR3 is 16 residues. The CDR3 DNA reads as TGTGCCAGCAGCTTAGAAAGGGGGCAAGATAAAAACATTCAGTACTTC. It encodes CASSLERGQDKNIQYF.

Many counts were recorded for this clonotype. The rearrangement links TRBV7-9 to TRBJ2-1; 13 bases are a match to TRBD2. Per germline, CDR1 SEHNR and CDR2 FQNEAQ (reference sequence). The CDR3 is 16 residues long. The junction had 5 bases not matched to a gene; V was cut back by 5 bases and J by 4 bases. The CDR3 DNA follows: TGTGCCAGCAGCATGCGGACTAGCGGGGGATACAATGAGCAGTTCTTC. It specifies CASSMRTSGGYNEQFF.

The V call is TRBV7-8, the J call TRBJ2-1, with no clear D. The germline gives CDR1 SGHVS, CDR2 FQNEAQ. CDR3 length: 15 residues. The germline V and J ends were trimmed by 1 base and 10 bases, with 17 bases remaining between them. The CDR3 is CASSLEGNHGLEQFF. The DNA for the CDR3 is TGTGCCAGCAGCTTAGAAGGTAACCACGGATTAGAGCAGTTCTTC.

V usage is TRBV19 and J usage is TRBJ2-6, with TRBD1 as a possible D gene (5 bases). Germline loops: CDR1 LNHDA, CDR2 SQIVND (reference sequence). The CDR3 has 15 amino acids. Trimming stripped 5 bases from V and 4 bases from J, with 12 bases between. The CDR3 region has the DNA TGTGCCAGTAGTGTGACAGCGTACGGGGCCAACGTCCTGACTTTC. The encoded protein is CASSVTAYGANVLTF. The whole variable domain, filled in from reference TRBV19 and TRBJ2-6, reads DGGITQSPKYLFRKEGQNVTLSCEQNLNHDAMYWYRQDPGQGLRLIYYSQIVNDFQKGDIAEGYSVSREKKESFPLTVTSAQKNPTAFYLCASSVTAYGANVLTFGAGSRLTVL.

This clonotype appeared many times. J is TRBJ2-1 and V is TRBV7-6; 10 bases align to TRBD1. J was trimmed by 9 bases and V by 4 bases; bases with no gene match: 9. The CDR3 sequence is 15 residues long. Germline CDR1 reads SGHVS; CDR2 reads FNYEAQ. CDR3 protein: CASSSGTGDYGEQFF. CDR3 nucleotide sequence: TGTGCCAGCAGCTCCGGGACAGGGGATTATGGTGAGCAGTTCTTC.

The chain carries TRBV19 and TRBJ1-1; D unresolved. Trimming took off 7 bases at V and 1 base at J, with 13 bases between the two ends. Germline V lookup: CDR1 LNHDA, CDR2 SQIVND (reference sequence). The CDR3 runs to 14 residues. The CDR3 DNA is TGTGCCAGTAACCCCGCCTATCCGAACACTGAAGCTTTCTTT. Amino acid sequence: CASNPAYPNTEAFF.

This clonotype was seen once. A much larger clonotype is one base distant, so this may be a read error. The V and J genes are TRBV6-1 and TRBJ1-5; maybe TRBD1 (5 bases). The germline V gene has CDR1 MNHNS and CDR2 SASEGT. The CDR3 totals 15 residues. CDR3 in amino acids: CTSSLTVEGYQPQHF. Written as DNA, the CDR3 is TGTACCAGCAGCCTGACAGTGGAGGGTTATCAGCCCCAGCATTTT.

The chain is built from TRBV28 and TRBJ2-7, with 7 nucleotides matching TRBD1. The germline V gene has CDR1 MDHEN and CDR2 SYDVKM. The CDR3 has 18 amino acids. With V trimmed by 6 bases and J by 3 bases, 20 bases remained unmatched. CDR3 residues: CASRDDRDSSLTGYEQYV. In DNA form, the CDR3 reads TGTGCCAGCAGGGATGACCGGGACAGTAGCTTAACGGGCTACGAGCAGTACGTC.

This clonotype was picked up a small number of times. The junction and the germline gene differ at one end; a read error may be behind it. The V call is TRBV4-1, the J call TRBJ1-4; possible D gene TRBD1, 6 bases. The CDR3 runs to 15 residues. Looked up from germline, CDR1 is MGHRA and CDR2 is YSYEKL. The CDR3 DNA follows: TGTGCCAGCAGCACCACAGAGGGGGTAGAAGAAAAACTGTTTTTT. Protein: CASSTTEGVEEKLFF.

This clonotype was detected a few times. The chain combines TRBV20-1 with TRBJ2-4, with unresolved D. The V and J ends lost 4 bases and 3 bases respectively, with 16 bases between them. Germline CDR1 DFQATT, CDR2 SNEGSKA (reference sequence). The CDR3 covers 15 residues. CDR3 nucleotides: TGCAGTGCTATATCCGCGAAACACTACAAAAACATTCAGTACTTC. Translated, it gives CSAISAKHYKNIQYF.

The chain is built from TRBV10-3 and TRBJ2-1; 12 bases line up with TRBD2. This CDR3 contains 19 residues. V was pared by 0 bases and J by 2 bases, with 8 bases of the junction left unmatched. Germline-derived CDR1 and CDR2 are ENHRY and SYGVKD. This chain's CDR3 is CAISESWASGGATYNEQFF. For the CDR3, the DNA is TGTGCCATCAGTGAGTCGTGGGCTAGCGGGGGGGCCACCTACAATGAGCAGTTCTTC.

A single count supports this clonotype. The CDR3 DNA reads as TGCAGTGCTAGCTGGCCCCAGCATTTT. It encodes CSASWPQHF. This sequence joins TRBV20-1 and TRBJ1-5; the D is unclear. This CDR3 has 9 amino acids. The germline gives CDR1 DFQATT, CDR2 SNEGSKA (reference sequence). With 3 bases removed from V and 9 bases from J, the gap between germline ends came to 3 bases.

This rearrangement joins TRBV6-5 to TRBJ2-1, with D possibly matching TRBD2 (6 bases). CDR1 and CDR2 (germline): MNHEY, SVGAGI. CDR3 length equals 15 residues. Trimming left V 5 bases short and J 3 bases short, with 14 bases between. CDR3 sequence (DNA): TGTGCCAGCAGTAGCCGGGACTTTATCTACAATGAGCAGTTCTTC. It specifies CASSSRDFIYNEQFF.

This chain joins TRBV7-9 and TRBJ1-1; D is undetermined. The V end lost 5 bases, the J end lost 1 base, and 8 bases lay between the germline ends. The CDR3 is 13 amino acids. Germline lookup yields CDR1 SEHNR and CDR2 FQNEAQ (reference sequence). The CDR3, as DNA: TGTGCCAGCAGCCCCCTACCGAACACTGAAGCTTTCTTT. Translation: CASSPLPNTEAFF.

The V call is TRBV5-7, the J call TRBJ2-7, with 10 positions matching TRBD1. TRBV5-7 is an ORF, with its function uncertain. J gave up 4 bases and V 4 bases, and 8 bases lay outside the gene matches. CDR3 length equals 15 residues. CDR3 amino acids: CASSPGTGVVYEQYV. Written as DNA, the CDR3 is TGTGCCAGCAGCCCCGGGACAGGGGTCGTGTACGAGCAGTACGTC.

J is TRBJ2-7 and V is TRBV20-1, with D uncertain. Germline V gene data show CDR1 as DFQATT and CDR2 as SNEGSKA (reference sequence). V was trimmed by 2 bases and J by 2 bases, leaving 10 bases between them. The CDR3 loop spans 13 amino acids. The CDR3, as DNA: TGCAGTGCTAGAAGGCGAACCGCCTACGAGCAGTACTTC. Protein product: CSARRRTAYEQYF.

CDR3 DNA sequence: TGCGCCAGCAGCCAAGATTGGGGGTCCTACAATGAGCAGTTCTTC. This translates into CASSQDWGSYNEQFF. The V gene is TRBV4-1, the J gene TRBJ2-1; D tentatively fits TRBD1 or TRBD2 (5 bases each). The CDR3 runs to 15 residues. Germline V gene sequence: CDR1 MGHRA, CDR2 YSYEKL. Trimming removed 0 bases at V and 1 base at J, with 7 bases between.

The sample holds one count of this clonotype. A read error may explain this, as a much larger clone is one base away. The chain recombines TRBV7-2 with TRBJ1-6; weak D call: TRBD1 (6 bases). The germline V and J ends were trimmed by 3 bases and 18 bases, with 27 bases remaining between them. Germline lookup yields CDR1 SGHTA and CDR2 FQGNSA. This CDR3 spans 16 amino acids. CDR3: CASSFRGQGIHLAPHF. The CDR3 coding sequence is TGTGCCAGCAGCTTTAGGGGACAAGGGATTCATTTGGCCCCCCACTTT.

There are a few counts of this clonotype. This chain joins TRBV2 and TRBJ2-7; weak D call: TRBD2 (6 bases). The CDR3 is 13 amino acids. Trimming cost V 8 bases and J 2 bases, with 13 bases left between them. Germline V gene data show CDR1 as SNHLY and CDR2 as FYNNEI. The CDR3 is CASAAGGTYEQYV. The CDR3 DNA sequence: TGTGCCAGCGCCGCGGGCGGGACCTACGAGCAGTACGTC.

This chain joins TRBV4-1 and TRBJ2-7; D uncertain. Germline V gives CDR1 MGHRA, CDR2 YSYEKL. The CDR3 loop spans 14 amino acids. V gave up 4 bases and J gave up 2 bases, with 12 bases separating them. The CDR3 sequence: CASSLQVTAYEQYF. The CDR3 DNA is TGCGCCAGCAGCCTTCAGGTGACCGCCTACGAGCAGTACTTC.